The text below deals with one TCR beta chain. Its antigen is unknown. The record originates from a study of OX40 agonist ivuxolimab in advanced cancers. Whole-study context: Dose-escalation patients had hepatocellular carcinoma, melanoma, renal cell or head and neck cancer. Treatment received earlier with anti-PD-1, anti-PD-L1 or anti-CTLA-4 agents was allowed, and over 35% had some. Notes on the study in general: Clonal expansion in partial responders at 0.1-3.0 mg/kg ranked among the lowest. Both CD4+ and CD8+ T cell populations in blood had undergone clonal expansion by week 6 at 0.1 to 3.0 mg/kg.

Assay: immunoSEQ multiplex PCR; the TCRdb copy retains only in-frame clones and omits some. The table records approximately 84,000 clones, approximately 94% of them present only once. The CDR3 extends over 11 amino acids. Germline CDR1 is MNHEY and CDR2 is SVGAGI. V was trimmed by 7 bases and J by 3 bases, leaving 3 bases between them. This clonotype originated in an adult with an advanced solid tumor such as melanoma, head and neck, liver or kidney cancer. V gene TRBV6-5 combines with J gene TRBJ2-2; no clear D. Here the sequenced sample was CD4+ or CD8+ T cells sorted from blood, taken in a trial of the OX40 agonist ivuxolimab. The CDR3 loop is CASMDTGELFF. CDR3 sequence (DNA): TGTGCCAGCATGGACACCGGGGAGCTGTTTTTT.